Listed here are 3 T cell receptor beta chains from one sample, sequenced in a study of T cell changes during pregnancy in multiple sclerosis. The method was immunoSEQ multiplex PCR; TCRdb's version includes in-frame clones alone and lacks a portion of them. The sample holds about 69,000 clones, almost 95% seen once. The material sequenced was peripheral blood, taken in the third trimester of pregnancy. The receptors were sampled from a female donor in good health, enrolled as a control in a pregnancy study.

The gene calls are TRBV29-1 and TRBJ2-3; D is perhaps TRBD1 (5 bases). Germline CDR1 and CDR2: SQVTM and ANQGSEA. The ends were cut back, 0 bases at V and 1 base at J, with 14 bases in the middle. The CDR3 is 16 amino acids. CDR3 DNA sequence: TGCAGCGTTGAAGATATCTTTGGGGCAGGCACAGATACGCAGTATTTT. This gives the protein CSVEDIFGAGTDTQYF.

The chain employs TRBV7-9 and TRBJ2-3; D gene uncertain. Trimming removed 2 bases at V and 6 bases at J, with 9 bases between. The CDR3 is 13 amino acids. The germline gives CDR1 SEHNR, CDR2 FQNEAQ (reference sequence). Here the CDR3 DNA reads TGTGCCAGCAGCTTACTCTACCGGGATACGCAGTATTTT. Translated: CASSLLYRDTQYF.

This clone came up once. J is TRBJ2-2 and V is TRBV7-2; maybe TRBD1 (6 bases). Germline V CDR1 and CDR2: SGHTA, FQGNSA. The CDR3 contains 14 residues. With 8 bases removed from V and 5 bases from J, the gap between germline ends came to 15 bases. CDR3 DNA: TGTGCCAGCTCCTACCAACAGGGTACCGGGGAGCTGTTTTTT. Residues: CASSYQQGTGELFF.